Shown below are 10 T cell receptor beta chains from a single sample sequenced in a study of blood T cells in healthy people across ages (dated by TCRdb to 2013 to 2016). Libraries came from 5' RACE. Reads for this sample came from an Illumina HiSeq 2500. A second PCR of about 6 to 12 cycles was performed with a sample-barcoded 5' primer and a J-beta primer mix. In TCRdb, the public reads were trimmed at Q25 with fastp and aligned with MiXCR, with productive beta chains retained. CDR3 protein sequences are deduplicated, and each keeps its most common genes and DNA. Counted in this sample were around 1,500,000 distinct CDR3 sequences; around 42% of them appeared once. Less than 8% of the sample is in the top ten clones. The sequenced sample was blood. All receptors derive from a woman aged 18-29 years in good health.

The chain couples TRBV4-1 to TRBJ2-7; the match to TRBD1 covers 7 bases. The germline V gene has CDR1 MGHRA and CDR2 YSYEKL. This CDR3 is 16 amino acids long. V was clipped by 0 bases and J by 2 bases; unmatched bases: 7. The CDR3 DNA reads as TGCGCCAGCAGCCAAGATCACAGGGGCCCGCCCTACGAGCAGTACTTC. The encoded protein is CASSQDHRGPPYEQYF.

Remarks on this clonotype: At one of its ends the junction is not consistent with the germline gene, which may arise from a read error. The J gene is TRBJ2-3, the V gene TRBV27, with 10 nucleotides matching TRBD1. From germline, CDR1 is MNHEY and CDR2 SMNVEV (reference sequence). There are 18 residues in the CDR3. The CDR3, as DNA: TGTGCCTGCAGTTCCAAATGGACAGGGGGAACTAGCACAGATACGCAGTATTTT. Translated, it gives CACSSKWTGGTSTDTQYF.

This clonotype was found a few times. The J gene is TRBJ2-5, the V gene TRBV6-5; D could derive from TRBD1 or TRBD2 (5 bases each). The better agreement between TRBJ2-7 and the DNA end casts doubt on the J call. The germline gives CDR1 MNHEY, CDR2 SVGAGI. This CDR3 is built from 14 residues. The CDR3 protein is CASSYLGTGIEQYF. The CDR3 DNA follows: TGTGCCAGCAGTTACTTGGGGACCGGCATCGAGCAGTACTTC.

This clonotype was counted between two and nine times. This chain connects TRBV13 to TRBJ1-1, with D perhaps TRBD1 (6 bases). CDR1 is PRHDT, CDR2 FYEKMQ, per germline (reference sequence). Trimming left V 5 bases short and J 7 bases short, with 17 bases between. The CDR3 runs to 14 residues. The DNA of the CDR3 is TGTGCCAGCAGCCTCGGGGAGGGGGAGAGTGAAGCTTTCTTT. It yields the protein CASSLGEGESEAFF. Combining the CDR3 with reference TRBV13 and TRBJ1-1 gives the whole variable domain AAGVIQSPRHLIKEKRETATLKCYPIPRHDTVYWYQQGPGQDPQFLISFYEKMQSDKGSIPDRFSAQQFSDYHSELNMSSLELGDSALYFCASSLGEGESEAFFGQGTRLTVV.

The chain uses TRBV20-1 and TRBJ2-3; 9 nucleotides line up with TRBD2. Germline assignment: CDR1 DFQATT and CDR2 SNEGSKA (reference sequence). V was clipped by 1 base and J by 4 bases; unmatched bases: 6. The CDR3 runs to 15 residues. As DNA, the CDR3 is TGCAGTGCTAGAGTATATGCGGGAGGGGCAGATACGCAGTATTTT. Encoded protein: CSARVYAGGADTQYF.

Only a few counts were recorded for this clonotype. A read error may explain this, as a much larger clone is one base away. The J gene is TRBJ2-4, the V gene TRBV7-9; perhaps TRBD2 as D (6 bases). The CDR3 is 14 residues long. Germline assignment: CDR1 SEHNR and CDR2 FQNEAQ (reference sequence). CDR3 in DNA: TGTGCCAGCAGCGTAGCCACGACTAGTGACATTCAGTACTTC. Amino acids: CASSVATTSDIQYF.

This chain links TRBV10-2 with TRBJ2-7; the D gene is possibly TRBD1 (6 bases). V was trimmed by 6 bases and J by 2 bases, leaving 14 bases between them. The CDR3 loop spans 14 amino acids. Germline V gene data show CDR1 as WSHSY and CDR2 as SAAADI. DNA of the CDR3: TGCGCCAGCAGCAGGGACATCTCCGCCTACGAGCAGTACTTC. Translating it yields CASSRDISAYEQYF.

Written as DNA, the CDR3 is TGTGCCAGCAGCCCCGCCGGACCCCGAAACTACAATGAGCAGTTCTTC. The encoded protein is CASSPAGPRNYNEQFF. This rearrangement joins TRBV7-8 to TRBJ2-1, with D unclear. This CDR3 comprises 16 residues. V was pared by 5 bases and J by 3 bases, with 17 bases between. The germline CDR1 and CDR2 sequences are SGHVS and FQNEAQ. Variable domain in full (rest from reference TRBV7-8 and TRBJ2-1): GAGVSQSPRYKVAKRGQDVALRCDPISGHVSLFWYQQALGQGPEFLTYFQNEAQLDKSGLPSDRFFAERPEGSVSTLKIQRTQQEDSAVYLCASSPAGPRNYNEQFFGPGTRLTVL.

The chain uses TRBV4-2 and TRBJ1-3; D not resolved. CDR3 length: 13 residues. Germline CDR1 is LGHNA and CDR2 is YNFKEQ. V was trimmed by 1 base and J by 2 bases, leaving 3 bases between them. DNA for the CDR3: TGTGCCAGCAGCCAAGTACCTGGAAACACCATATATTTT. It translates to CASSQVPGNTIYF.

This clonotype was detected a few times. This rearrangement joins TRBV4-1 to TRBJ2-5, with a tentative D call TRBD1 (5 bases). Germline V gives CDR1 MGHRA, CDR2 YSYEKL. V was pared by 0 bases and J by 5 bases, with 13 bases between. CDR3 size: 15 residues. The CDR3 region has the DNA TGCGCCAGCAGCCAAGAAGGGCGAAGGGGCGAGACCCAGTACTTC. Translation gives CASSQEGRRGETQYF.